This entry features one TCR beta chain sequence. These data are taken from a study of T cell changes during pregnancy in multiple sclerosis. The trim removed 6 bases at V and 3 bases at J, leaving 4 bases unmatched. Germline V gene sequence: CDR1 MNHEY, CDR2 SVGAGI. This CDR3 has 13 amino acids. Here immunoSEQ multiplex PCR was the method, and the copy in TCRdb shows in-frame clones only, minus some. The sample has about 38,000 clones; over 80% are singletons. This material consisted of CD4+ T cells from peripheral blood mononuclear cells, taken in the third trimester of pregnancy. The sequence derives from a female donor in good health, enrolled as a control in a pregnancy study. This sequence joins TRBV6-5 and TRBJ1-2; 7 bases match TRBD1. In nucleotides, the CDR3 is TGTGCCAGCAGAAGACAGGGTGACTATGGCTACACCTTC. Its protein is CASRRQGDYGYTF.